This T cell receptor beta chain was captured in a study of tumor-infiltrating lymphocytes in primary liver carcinoma. The overall study: The patient population consisted of men and women between 30 and 69 years of age. Findings of the study overall: Whereas tumor region pairs overlapped more, tumor-adjacent and tumor-blood pairs overlapped less.

Germline V gives CDR1 MNHNS, CDR2 SASEGT. The CDR3 has 13 residues. Of note for this clonotype: The antigen is undetermined. A junction boundary mismatches the germline segment, possibly from a read error.

Total RNA amounting to approximately 460 ng was the source from which TCR beta cDNA was made with a constant-region primer. Three rounds of nested multiplex PCR with slightly modified ARM-PCR produced TCR beta libraries. Use of TRBV1-TRBV30 forward primers with a C-beta reverse primer characterized the first two PCR rounds, which lasted roughly 9 cycles each. Via MiXCR, TCRdb re-called the multiplex PCR reads, giving one row per CDR3 protein. The sample has some 55,000 distinct CDR3 sequences; around three quarters are singletons. Total RNA and DNA came together from around 18-30 mg of bulk tissue without cell sorting. The authors sampled five separate regions per tumor. Tumor samples all exceeded 75% viable tumor cells.

The TCR was taken from a man aged 40-49 years with primary liver carcinoma and hepatitis B virus infection. Sequenced material: liver tumor tissue from sampling region 2. Subset given: tumor region T2, inferior pole. This chain connects TRBV6-1 to TRBJ2-7; D not resolved. This CDR3 is CASSELDFYVQYF. The CDR3 DNA reads as TGTGCCAGCAGTGAATTGGATTTCTACGTGCAGTACTTC.